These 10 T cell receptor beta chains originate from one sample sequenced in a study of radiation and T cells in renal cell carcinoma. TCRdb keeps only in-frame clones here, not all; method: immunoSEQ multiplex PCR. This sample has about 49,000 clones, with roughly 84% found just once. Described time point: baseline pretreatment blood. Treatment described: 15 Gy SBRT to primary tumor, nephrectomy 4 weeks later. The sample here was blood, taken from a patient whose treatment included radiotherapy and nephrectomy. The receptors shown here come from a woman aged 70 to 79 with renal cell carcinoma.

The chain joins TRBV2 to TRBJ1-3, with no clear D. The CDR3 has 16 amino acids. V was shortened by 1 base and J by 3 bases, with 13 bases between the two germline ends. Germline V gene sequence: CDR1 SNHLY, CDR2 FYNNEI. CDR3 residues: CASSEGAMRGGNTIYF. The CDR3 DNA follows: TGTGCCAGCAGTGAAGGGGCGATGCGCGGTGGAAACACCATATATTTT. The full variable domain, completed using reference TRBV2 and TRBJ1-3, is EPEVTQTPSHQVTQMGQEVILRCVPISNHLYFYWYRQILGQKVEFLVSFYNNEISEKSEIFDDQFSVERPDGSNFTLKIRSTKLEDSAMYFCASSEGAMRGGNTIYFGEGSWLTVV.

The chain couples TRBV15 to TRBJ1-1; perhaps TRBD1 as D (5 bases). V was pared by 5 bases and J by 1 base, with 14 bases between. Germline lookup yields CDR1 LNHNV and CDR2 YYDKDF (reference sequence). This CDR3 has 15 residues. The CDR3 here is CATSPRARANTEAFF. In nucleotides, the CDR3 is TGTGCCACCAGCCCCCGAGCCAGGGCGAACACTGAAGCTTTCTTT.

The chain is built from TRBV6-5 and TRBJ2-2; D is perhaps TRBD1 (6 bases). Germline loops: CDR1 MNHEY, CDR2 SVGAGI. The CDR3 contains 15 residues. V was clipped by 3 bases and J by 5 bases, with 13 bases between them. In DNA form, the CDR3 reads TGTGCCAGCAGTTATAAACAGGGTTTGACCGGGGAGCTGTTTTTT. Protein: CASSYKQGLTGELFF.

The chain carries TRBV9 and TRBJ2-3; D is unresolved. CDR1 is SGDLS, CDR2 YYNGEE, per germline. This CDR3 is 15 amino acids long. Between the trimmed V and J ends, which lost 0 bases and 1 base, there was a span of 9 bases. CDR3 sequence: CASSVEAYGTDTQYF. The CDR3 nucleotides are TGTGCCAGCAGCGTAGAGGCTTACGGCACAGATACGCAGTATTTT.

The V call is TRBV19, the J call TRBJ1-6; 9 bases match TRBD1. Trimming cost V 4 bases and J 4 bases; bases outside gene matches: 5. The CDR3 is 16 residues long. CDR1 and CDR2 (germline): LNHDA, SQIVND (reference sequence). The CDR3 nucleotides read TGTGCCAGTAGTACGGGGGACAGGGTTTATAATTCACCCCTCCACTTT. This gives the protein CASSTGDRVYNSPLHF.

For the CDR3, the DNA is TGTGCCAGCAGCGATGGGACTAGCGAGAGCACAGATACGCAGTATTTT. Residues: CASSDGTSESTDTQYF. The chain carries TRBV9 and TRBJ2-3; 10 nucleotides agree with TRBD2. CDR1 and CDR2 (germline): SGDLS, YYNGEE. V trimming: 3 bases; J trimming: 0 bases; junction bases outside the gene matches: 4. The CDR3 contains 16 residues.

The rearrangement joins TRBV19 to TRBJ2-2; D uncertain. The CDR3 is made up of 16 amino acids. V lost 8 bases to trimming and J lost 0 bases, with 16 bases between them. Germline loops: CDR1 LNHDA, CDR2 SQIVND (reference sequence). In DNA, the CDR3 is TGTGCCAGTTCCCAGTTTGGGCATCCGAACACCGGGGAGCTGTTTTTT. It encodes CASSQFGHPNTGELFF.

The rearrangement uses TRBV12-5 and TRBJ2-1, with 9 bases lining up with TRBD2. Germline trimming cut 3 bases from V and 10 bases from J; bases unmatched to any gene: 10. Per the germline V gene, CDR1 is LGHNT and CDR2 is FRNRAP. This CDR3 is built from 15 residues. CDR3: CASGFGTGTSREQFF. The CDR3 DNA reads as TGTGCTAGTGGTTTTGGGACCGGGACTAGCCGCGAGCAGTTCTTC.

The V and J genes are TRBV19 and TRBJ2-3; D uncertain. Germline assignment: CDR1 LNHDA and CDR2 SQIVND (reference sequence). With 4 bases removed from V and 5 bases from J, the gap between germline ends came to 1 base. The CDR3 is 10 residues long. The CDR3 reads CASSKDTQYF. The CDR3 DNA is TGTGCCAGTAGTAAAGATACGCAGTATTTT.

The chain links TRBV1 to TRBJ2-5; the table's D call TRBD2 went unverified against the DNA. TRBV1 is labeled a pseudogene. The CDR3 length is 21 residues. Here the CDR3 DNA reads TGCACCAGCAGCCAACTTAAACCAGGGACTAGCGGGGGGAGTTGGCAAGAGACCCAGTACTTC. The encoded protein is CTSSQLKPGTSGGSWQETQYF.